This TCR beta chain was identified during a study of T cell responses to AZD1222 COVID-19 vaccine. Notes on the study in general: Clonal diversity was possibly underestimated, and the donors were mostly white British, with more females.

Produced via immunoSEQ multiplex PCR; TCRdb's table is partial and in-frame only. The sample has over 110,000 clones, roughly 88% seen once; the top ten hold roughly 1.7%. This clone has a single count. The antigen is unknown. CDR3 length equals 12 residues. V lost 3 bases to trimming and J lost 2 bases, with 7 bases between them. Germline V gene lookup returns CDR1 SQVTM and CDR2 ANQGSEA. Doses given second, at about 4 or about 12 weeks, were pooled. The clonotype was recovered from an adult who received the AZD1222 COVID-19 vaccine. The chain is built from TRBV29-1 and TRBJ2-5; a possible D gene is TRBD1 (5 bases). The sequences come from peripheral blood, collected 28 days after the second AZD1222 dose. CDR3 DNA sequence: TGCAGCGTTGACCAGGGTCAAGAGACCCAGTACTTC. Its protein is CSVDQGQETQYF.